Listed here is a single T cell receptor (beta chain). Antigen unknown. This sample is part of a study of CD8+ T cells in alopecia areata. Study-wide results and limits: Scalp data also include sequences from resident alphabeta T cells of normal skin. Lesional tissue from the scalp (especially in alopecia totalis/universalis) showed higher clonality than normal scalp.

cDNA serving as the sequencing template came from extracted, reverse transcribed RNA. Method: immunoSEQ multiplex PCR; TCRdb's copy keeps in-frame clones and lacks some. The sample includes about 98,000 clones, nearly 45% of them seen just once. Germline trimming cut 3 bases from V and 7 bases from J; bases unmatched to any gene: 12. CDR1 and CDR2 from the germline V gene are KGHSH and LQKENI. The CDR3 extends over 17 amino acids. The chain uses TRBV18 and TRBJ2-1, with 10 positions matching TRBD2. The sequenced material came from CD4+ T cells sorted from blood. This sequence originates from a human donor with alopecia areata. CDR3 residues: CASSPMLSSGSENEQFF. CDR3 coding DNA: TGTGCCAGCTCACCGATGTTGTCTAGCGGGAGTGAAAATGAGCAGTTCTTC.